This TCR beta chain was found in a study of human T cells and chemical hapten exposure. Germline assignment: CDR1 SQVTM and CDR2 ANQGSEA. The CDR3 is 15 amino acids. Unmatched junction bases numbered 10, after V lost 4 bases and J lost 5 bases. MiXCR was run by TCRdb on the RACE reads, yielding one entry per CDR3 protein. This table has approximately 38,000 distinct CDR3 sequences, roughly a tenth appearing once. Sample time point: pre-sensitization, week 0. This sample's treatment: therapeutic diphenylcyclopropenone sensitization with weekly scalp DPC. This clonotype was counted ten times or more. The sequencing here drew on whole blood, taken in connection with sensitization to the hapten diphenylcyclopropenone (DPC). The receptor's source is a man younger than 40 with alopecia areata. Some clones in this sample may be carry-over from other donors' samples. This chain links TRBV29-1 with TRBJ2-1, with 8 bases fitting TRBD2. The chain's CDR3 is CSVVRRGVVNNEQFF. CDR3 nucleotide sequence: TGCAGCGTTGTAAGGCGGGGGGTTGTGAACAATGAGCAGTTCTTC.